These T cell receptor beta chains were read from a single sample in a study of blood T cell repertoires in COVID-19. Clones were read by immunoSEQ multiplex PCR, and TCRdb kept only the in-frame ones, dropping some. Here the sample spans about 150,000 clones, approximately 86% being singletons. Specimen: peripheral blood. These receptors were obtained from an elderly woman with COVID-19, enrolled during active disease. Both conserved end residues are part of each CDR3. The D gene is left open where the match is weak. Rows give clone size only sometimes, using once, few, many, or a class for an expanded clone.

v_gene	abundance	j_gene	d_gene	CDR3aa	CDR3nt
TRBV15	.	TRBJ2-5	TRBD2	CATSRDLVLAGGQETQYF	TGTGCCACCAGCAGAGACCTTGTACTAGCGGGGGGTCAAGAGACCCAGTACTTC
TRBV29-1	once	TRBJ1-3	TRBD1	CSVQTGVSGNTIYF	TGCAGCGTCCAGACAGGGGTCTCTGGAAACACCATATATTTT
TRBV5-1	.	TRBJ1-1	TRBD1	CASSLGQGGGNTEAFF	TGCGCCAGCAGCTTGGGACAGGGTGGGGGGAACACTGAAGCTTTCTTT
TRBV9	.	TRBJ1-5	.	CASSVQDGSNQPQHF	TGTGCCAGCAGCGTCCAGGATGGCAGCAATCAGCCCCAGCATTTT
TRBV24-1	.	TRBJ1-5	TRBD1	CATRPGQGSNQPQHF	TGTGCCACCAGACCGGGACAGGGTTCCAATCAGCCCCAGCATTTT
TRBV11-2	.	TRBJ2-2	TRBD2	CASSLGSGRVSTGELFF	TGTGCCAGCAGCTTGGGGAGCGGGAGGGTGAGCACCGGGGAGCTGTTTTTT
TRBV28	.	TRBJ2-2	TRBD1	CASSFLWTGNTGELFF	TGTGCCAGCAGTTTTTTATGGACAGGGAACACCGGGGAGCTGTTTTTT
TRBV27	.	TRBJ2-1	.	CASRTSSYNEQFF	TGTGCCAGCAGAACCAGCTCCTACAATGAGCAGTTCTTC
TRBV11-2	.	TRBJ2-2	.	CASSWTSNTGELFF	TGTGCCAGCAGCTGGACTTCGAACACCGGGGAGCTGTTTTTT
TRBV18	.	TRBJ2-6	TRBD1	CASSPPRMTGDGSGANVLTF	TGTGCCAGCTCACCACCCCGGATGACAGGGGATGGCTCTGGGGCCAACGTCCTGACTTTC
TRBV6-1	.	TRBJ2-3	.	CASSEVTGASTDTQYF	TGTGCCAGCAGTGAAGTAACAGGAGCATCCACAGATACGCAGTATTTT
TRBV2	few	TRBJ1-1	TRBD1	CASTLDRVNTEAFF	TGTGCCAGCACTCTAGACAGGGTAAACACTGAAGCTTTCTTT
TRBV6-5	few	TRBJ1-3	TRBD1	CASSYSVQGSGNTIYF	TGTGCCAGCAGTTACTCGGTACAGGGGTCTGGAAACACCATATATTTT
TRBV5-8	.	TRBJ1-2	TRBD1	CASSLDRDYGYTF	TGTGCCAGCAGCCTGGACAGGGACTATGGCTACACCTTC
TRBV6-5	.	TRBJ1-6	TRBD1	CASSPRTGGGSPLHF	TGTGCCAGCAGCCCAAGGACAGGGGGAGGTTCACCCCTCCACTTT
TRBV2	.	TRBJ1-5	.	CASSVQGHNQPQHF	TGTGCCAGCAGTGTACAGGGACACAATCAGCCCCAGCATTTT
TRBV5-3	.	TRBJ2-1	.	CASSRGRESYNEQFF	TGTGCCAGTTCGAGGGGACGGGAGTCCTACAATGAGCAGTTCTTC
TRBV6-6	.	TRBJ1-1	.	CASSQGGVGAFF	TGTGCCAGCAGCCAAGGGGGTGTTGGAGCTTTCTTT
TRBV5-1	.	TRBJ2-5	TRBD1	CASSSGQGAGETQYF	TGCGCCAGCAGTTCGGGTCAGGGGGCTGGGGAGACCCAGTACTTC
TRBV2	.	TRBJ2-1	TRBD2	CASRSSGNNEQFF	TGTGCCAGCCGGAGTAGCGGGAACAATGAGCAGTTCTTC
TRBV5-1	few	TRBJ1-1	TRBD1	CASSLFSTGLSTEAFF	TGCGCCAGCAGCTTGTTTTCGACAGGGTTAAGCACTGAAGCTTTCTTT
TRBV7-2	.	TRBJ2-3	TRBD2	CASSPWGSGGSTDTQYF	TGTGCCAGCAGCCCCTGGGGTAGCGGGGGTAGCACAGATACGCAGTATTTT
TRBV27	.	TRBJ1-2	.	CASSPGQGGYTF	TGTGCCAGCAGTCCGGGCCAGGGTGGCTACACCTTC
TRBV29-1	.	TRBJ2-1	TRBD2	CSVSGSSYNEQFF	TGCAGCGTAAGCGGGAGTTCCTACAATGAGCAGTTCTTC
TRBV4-2	.	TRBJ1-1	.	CASSPEEVNTEAFF	TGTGCCAGCAGCCCAGAGGAGGTGAACACTGAAGCTTTCTTT
TRBV14	once	TRBJ2-3	TRBD1	CASSPPNQGAGTQYF	TGTGCCAGCAGCCCCCCAAATCAGGGGGCAGGTACGCAGTATTTT
TRBV6-2/TRBV6-3	.	TRBJ2-7	.	CASSPGVGIDYEQYF	TGTGCCAGCAGTCCGGGGGTCGGGATAGATTACGAGCAGTACTTC
TRBV9	.	TRBJ1-1	.	CASSSGQLNTEAFF	TGTGCCAGCAGCTCTGGACAGTTGAACACTGAAGCTTTCTTT
TRBV15	.	TRBJ2-3	TRBD2	CATSPRASSGSDTQYF	TGTGCCACCAGCCCCCGGGCTTCCAGCGGGAGTGATACGCAGTATTTT
TRBV7-2	.	TRBJ1-5	.	CASSPDNNQPQHF	TGTGCCAGCAGCCCTGACAACAATCAGCCCCAGCATTTT
TRBV6-6	.	TRBJ2-2	TRBD2	CASSSRLAGITGELFF	TGTGCCAGCAGTTCGAGACTAGCGGGAATCACCGGGGAGCTGTTTTTT
TRBV15	.	TRBJ2-1	.	CATSRSTSPWSNEQFF	TGTGCCACCAGCAGATCCACTAGCCCTTGGTCCAATGAGCAGTTCTTC
TRBV7-2	.	TRBJ2-1	.	CACSRGDGGNEQFF	TGTGCCTGCTCCAGGGGGGATGGGGGCAATGAGCAGTTCTTC
TRBV4-1	.	TRBJ2-6	TRBD1	CASSPTGVGANVLTF	TGCGCCAGCAGCCCGACAGGGGTCGGGGCCAACGTCCTGACTTTC
TRBV5-1	.	TRBJ2-7	TRBD2	CASSLAGGAGSNEQYF	TGCGCCAGCAGCTTGGCCGGGGGGGCCGGGTCCAACGAGCAGTACTTC
TRBV5-1	.	TRBJ2-2	.	CASSLPGSANTGELFF	TGCGCCAGCAGCTTGCCCGGGAGCGCGAACACCGGGGAGCTGTTTTTT
TRBV7-9	.	TRBJ2-1	TRBD1	CASSLVRGLARYNEQFF	TGTGCCAGCAGCTTAGTCAGGGGGCTAGCGCGGTACAATGAGCAGTTCTTC
TRBV19	.	TRBJ1-2	.	CASSIPRGSDYGYTF	TGTGCCAGTAGTATACCACGGGGGTCTGACTATGGCTACACCTTC
TRBV2	.	TRBJ2-3	.	CASQARKADTQYF	TGTGCCAGTCAGGCAAGGAAGGCAGATACGCAGTATTTT
TRBV5-1	few	TRBJ2-7	TRBD1	CASSSGTGSYEQYF	TGCGCCAGCAGCTCCGGGACAGGCTCCTACGAGCAGTACTTC
TRBV5-1	.	TRBJ2-7	TRBD2	CASSSRLAGYEQYF	TGCGCCAGCAGCTCACGACTAGCGGGCTACGAGCAGTACTTC
TRBV4-1	.	TRBJ1-6	TRBD1	CASSPSTGIDSPLHF	TGCGCCAGCAGCCCCTCGACAGGGATCGATTCACCCCTCCACTTT
TRBV5-6	few	TRBJ2-3	.	CASSSLEVGTDTQYF	TGTGCCAGCAGCTCCCTGGAGGTTGGCACAGATACGCAGTATTTT
TRBV5-6	.	TRBJ1-2	TRBD1	CASSLGSYRGDGYTF	TGTGCCAGCAGCTTGGGTTCATACAGGGGAGACGGCTACACCTTC
TRBV19	.	TRBJ1-2	TRBD1	CASTPGQGAHGGYTF	TGTGCCAGTACCCCTGGACAGGGGGCGCATGGTGGCTACACCTTC
TRBV5-1	.	TRBJ1-2	.	CASSQNPGNYGYTF	TGCGCCAGCAGCCAGAATCCAGGGAACTATGGCTACACCTTC
TRBV28	.	TRBJ2-1	TRBD2	CASSPILAEYNEQFF	TGTGCCAGCAGCCCGATCCTAGCGGAGTACAATGAGCAGTTCTTC
TRBV7-2	.	TRBJ1-1	.	CASSPQITGWNTEAFF	TGTGCCAGCAGCCCCCAAATTACAGGGTGGAACACTGAAGCTTTCTTT
TRBV9	.	TRBJ2-3	TRBD2	CASSVGLAGDTQYF	TGTGCCAGCAGCGTAGGACTAGCGGGAGATACGCAGTATTTT
TRBV5-1	.	TRBJ1-6	.	CASAGAGPDSPLHF	TGCGCCAGTGCGGGGGCAGGGCCCGATTCACCCCTCCACTTT
TRBV4-2	.	TRBJ2-4	.	CASSPTVRGPLRAKNIQYF	TGTGCCAGCAGCCCCACTGTGAGAGGGCCGTTACGGGCCAAAAACATTCAGTACTTC
TRBV6-6	.	TRBJ1-2	TRBD1	CASSRGTVNYGYTF	TGTGCCAGCAGTCGTGGGACAGTTAACTATGGCTACACCTTC
TRBV4-3	.	TRBJ2-1	.	CASSQERDNYNEQFF	TGCGCCAGCAGCCAAGAACGGGACAACTACAATGAGCAGTTCTTC
TRBV6-5	.	TRBJ1-1	.	CASRPSRRGTEAFF	TGTGCCAGCAGACCCTCGAGACGGGGCACTGAAGCTTTCTTT